This TCR beta chain was found in a study of blood T cell repertoires in COVID-19. The protocol was immunoSEQ multiplex PCR, while the TCRdb copy is restricted to in-frame clones and leaves out a portion. The sample shows hundreds of thousands of clones, around nine tenths of them seen only once. Trimming cost V 6 bases and J 3 bases, with 14 bases left between them. Germline V CDR1 and CDR2: SNHLY, FYNNEI. The CDR3 runs to 15 residues. The clonotype was recovered from a woman aged 70-85 years with COVID-19, enrolled during active disease. The gene calls are TRBV2 and TRBJ1-4; no clear D gene. Sequenced input: peripheral blood. This chain's CDR3 is CASSPQQIPNEKLFF. The CDR3 nucleotides are TGTGCCAGCAGCCCACAACAGATCCCTAATGAAAAACTGTTTTTT.